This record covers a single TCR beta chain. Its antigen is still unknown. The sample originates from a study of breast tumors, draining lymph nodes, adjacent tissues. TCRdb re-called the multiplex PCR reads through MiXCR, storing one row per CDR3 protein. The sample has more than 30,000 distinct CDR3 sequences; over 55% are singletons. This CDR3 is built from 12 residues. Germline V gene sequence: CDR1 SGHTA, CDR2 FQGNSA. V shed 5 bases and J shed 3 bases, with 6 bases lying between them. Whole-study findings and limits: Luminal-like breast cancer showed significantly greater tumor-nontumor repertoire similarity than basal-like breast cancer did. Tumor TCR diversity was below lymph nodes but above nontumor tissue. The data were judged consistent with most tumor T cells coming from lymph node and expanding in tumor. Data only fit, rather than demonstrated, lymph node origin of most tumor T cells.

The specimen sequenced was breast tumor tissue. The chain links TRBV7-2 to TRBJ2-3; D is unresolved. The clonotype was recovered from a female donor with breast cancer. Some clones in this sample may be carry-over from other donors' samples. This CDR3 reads CASSPTTDTQYF. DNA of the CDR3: TGTGCCAGCAGCCCCACGACAGATACGCAGTATTTT. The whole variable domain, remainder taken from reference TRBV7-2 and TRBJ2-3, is GAGVSQSPSNKVTEKGKDVELRCDPISGHTALYWYRQSLGQGLEFLIYFQGNSAPDKSGLPSDRFSAERTGGSVSTLTIQRTQQEDSAVYLCASSPTTDTQYFGPGTRLTVL.